This T cell receptor beta chain was recovered during a study of long-term antiretroviral therapy in people with HIV. Turning to the study itself: It was about a decade after the earliest samples that the 2015 immediate-ART recommendation appeared.

Cryopreserved PBMC samples of roughly 0.85-11 million cells were used for DNA extraction. The assay used was immunoSEQ (version v3.0), run at survey level. Repertoires were generated with immunoSEQ multiplex PCR, while TCRdb's copy carries only in-frame clones and drops some. The profile covers more than 11,000 clones, with about 84% appearing a single time and roughly 15% taken by the ten largest. Study-wide findings and caveats: Participants lacked recorded data on ART adherence, viral resistance or therapy changes. Drawn between 2004 and 2017, the blood was possibly obtained under older ART regimens.

With respect to this clone: Its antigen is as yet unknown.

The input for sequencing was unsorted PBMCs, taken 1.8 years before starting antiretroviral therapy. The clonotype was recovered from a woman aged 40 to 50 with HIV.

The DNA of the CDR3 is TGTGCCAGCACCTGGCGAACGGGTCGTCGGCCCGGGGAGCTGTTTTTT. It specifies CASTWRTGRRPGELFF. The V and J genes are TRBV5-6 and TRBJ2-2, with D uncertain. The CDR3 totals 16 residues. V was clipped by 6 bases and J by 6 bases, with 21 bases between them. Germline lookup yields CDR1 SGHDT and CDR2 YYEEEE.